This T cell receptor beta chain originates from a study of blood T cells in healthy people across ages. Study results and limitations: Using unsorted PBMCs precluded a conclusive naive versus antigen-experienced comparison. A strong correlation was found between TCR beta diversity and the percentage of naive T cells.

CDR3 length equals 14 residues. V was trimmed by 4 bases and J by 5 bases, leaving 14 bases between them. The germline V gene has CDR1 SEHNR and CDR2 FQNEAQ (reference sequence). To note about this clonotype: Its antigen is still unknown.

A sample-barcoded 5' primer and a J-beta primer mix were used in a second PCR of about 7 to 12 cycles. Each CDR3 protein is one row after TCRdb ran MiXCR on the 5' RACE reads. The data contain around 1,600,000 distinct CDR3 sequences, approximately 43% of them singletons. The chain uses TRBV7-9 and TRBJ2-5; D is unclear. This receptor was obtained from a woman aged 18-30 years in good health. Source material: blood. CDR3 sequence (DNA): TGTGCCAGCAGCTATGGATCATTGATTGAGACCCAGTACTTC. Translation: CASSYGSLIETQYF.